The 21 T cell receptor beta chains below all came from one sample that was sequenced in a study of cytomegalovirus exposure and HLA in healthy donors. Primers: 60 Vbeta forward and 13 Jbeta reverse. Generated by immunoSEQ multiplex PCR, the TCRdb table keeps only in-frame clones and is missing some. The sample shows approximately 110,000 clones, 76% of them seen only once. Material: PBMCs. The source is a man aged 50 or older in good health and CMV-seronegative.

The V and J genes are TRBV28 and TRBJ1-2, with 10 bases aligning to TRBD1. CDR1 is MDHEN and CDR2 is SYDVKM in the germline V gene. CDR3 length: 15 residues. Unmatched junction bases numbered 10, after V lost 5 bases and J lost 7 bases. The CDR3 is CASSPLGQGRAGYTF. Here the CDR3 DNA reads TGTGCCAGCAGTCCCCTGGGACAGGGGAGGGCTGGCTACACCTTC.

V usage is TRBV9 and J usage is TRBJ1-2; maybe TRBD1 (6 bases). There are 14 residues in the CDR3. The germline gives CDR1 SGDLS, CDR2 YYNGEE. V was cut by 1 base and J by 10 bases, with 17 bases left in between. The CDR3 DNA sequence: TGTGCCAGCAGCGTATCCTCTTACAGGGCCGCCTACACCTTC. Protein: CASSVSSYRAAYTF.

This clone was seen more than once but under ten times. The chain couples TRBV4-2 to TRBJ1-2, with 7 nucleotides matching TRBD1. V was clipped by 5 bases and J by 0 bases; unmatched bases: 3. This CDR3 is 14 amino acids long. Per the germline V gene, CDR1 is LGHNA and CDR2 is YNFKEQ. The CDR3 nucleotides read TGTGCCAGCAGCTATGGGACAGCTAACTATGGCTACACCTTC. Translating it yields CASSYGTANYGYTF.

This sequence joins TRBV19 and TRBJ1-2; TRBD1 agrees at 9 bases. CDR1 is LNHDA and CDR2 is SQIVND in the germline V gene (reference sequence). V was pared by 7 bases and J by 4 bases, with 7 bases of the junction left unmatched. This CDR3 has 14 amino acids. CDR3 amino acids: CASTEDRGAYGYTF. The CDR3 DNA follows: TGTGCCAGTACCGAGGACAGGGGAGCCTATGGCTACACCTTC.

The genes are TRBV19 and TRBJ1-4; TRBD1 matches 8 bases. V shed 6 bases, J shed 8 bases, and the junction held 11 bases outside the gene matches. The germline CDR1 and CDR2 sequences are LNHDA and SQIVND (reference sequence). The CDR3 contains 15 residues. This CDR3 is CASRDPGTGSEKLFF. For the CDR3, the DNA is TGTGCCAGTAGGGATCCCGGGACAGGTTCCGAAAAACTGTTTTTT.

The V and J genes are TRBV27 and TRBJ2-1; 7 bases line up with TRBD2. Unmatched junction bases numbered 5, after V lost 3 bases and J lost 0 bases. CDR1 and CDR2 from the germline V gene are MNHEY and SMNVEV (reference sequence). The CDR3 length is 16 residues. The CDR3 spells CASSLGRGYSYNEQFF. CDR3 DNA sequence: TGTGCCAGCAGTTTGGGGAGGGGCTACTCCTACAATGAGCAGTTCTTC.

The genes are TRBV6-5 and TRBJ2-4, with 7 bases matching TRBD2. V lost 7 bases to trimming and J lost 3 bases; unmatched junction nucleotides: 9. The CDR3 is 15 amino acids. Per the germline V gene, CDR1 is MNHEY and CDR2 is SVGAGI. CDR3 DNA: TGTGCCAGCACTCAATCCGGGGGGAGCAAAAACATTCAGTACTTC. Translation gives CASTQSGGSKNIQYF.

The CDR3 reads CAISLAGGPYEQYF. DNA of the CDR3: TGTGCCATCAGCCTAGCGGGGGGGCCGTACGAGCAGTACTTC. V gene TRBV10-3 combines with J gene TRBJ2-7, with 12 bases matching TRBD2. The CDR3 covers 14 residues. The germline V gene encodes CDR1 ENHRY and CDR2 SYGVKD. V was pared by 6 bases and J by 4 bases, with 4 bases of the junction left unmatched.

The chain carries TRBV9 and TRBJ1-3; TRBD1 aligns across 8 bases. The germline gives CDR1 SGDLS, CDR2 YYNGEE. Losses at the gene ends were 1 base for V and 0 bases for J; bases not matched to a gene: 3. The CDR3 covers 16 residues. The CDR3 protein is CASSVTDRDSGNTIYF. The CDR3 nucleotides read TGTGCCAGCAGCGTAACGGACAGGGACTCTGGAAACACCATATATTTT.

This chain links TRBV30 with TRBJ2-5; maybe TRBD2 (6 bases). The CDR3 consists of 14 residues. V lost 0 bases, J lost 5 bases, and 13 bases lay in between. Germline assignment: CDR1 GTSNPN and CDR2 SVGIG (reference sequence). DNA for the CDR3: TGTGCCTGGAGTGTCGGCCTAGCGTCCGAGACCCAGTACTTC. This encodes CAWSVGLASETQYF.

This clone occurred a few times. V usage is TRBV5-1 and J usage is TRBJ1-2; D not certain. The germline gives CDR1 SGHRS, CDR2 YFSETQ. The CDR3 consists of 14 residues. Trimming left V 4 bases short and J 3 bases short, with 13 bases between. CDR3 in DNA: TGCGCCAGCAGCAGCGCGGGCGTCCACTATGGCTACACCTTC. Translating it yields CASSSAGVHYGYTF.

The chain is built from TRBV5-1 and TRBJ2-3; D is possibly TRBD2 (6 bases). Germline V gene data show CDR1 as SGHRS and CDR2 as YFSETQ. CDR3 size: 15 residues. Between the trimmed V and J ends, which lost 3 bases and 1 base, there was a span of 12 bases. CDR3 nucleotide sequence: TGCGCCAGCAGCTGGGCTAGCGAGCGCACAGATACGCAGTATTTT. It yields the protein CASSWASERTDTQYF.

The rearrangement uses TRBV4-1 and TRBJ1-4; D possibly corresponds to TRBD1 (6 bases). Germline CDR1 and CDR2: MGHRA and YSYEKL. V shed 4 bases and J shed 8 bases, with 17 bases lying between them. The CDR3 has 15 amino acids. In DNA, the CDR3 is TGCGCCAGCAGCCCGTCTGGGGGCCTTCGAGAAAAACTGTTTTTT. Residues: CASSPSGGLREKLFF.

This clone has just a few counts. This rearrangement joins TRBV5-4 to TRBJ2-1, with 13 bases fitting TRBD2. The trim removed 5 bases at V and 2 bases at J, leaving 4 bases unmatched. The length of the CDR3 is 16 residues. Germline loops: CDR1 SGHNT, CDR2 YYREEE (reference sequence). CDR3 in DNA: TGTGCCAGCAGAACAACTAGCGGGGGGGCCTACAATGAGCAGTTCTTC. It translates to CASRTTSGGAYNEQFF.

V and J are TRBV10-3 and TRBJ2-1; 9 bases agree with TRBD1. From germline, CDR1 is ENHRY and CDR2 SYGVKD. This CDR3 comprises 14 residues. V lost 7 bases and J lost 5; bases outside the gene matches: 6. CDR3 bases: TGTGCCATCACCGACAGGGGGAGGGACAATGAGCAGTTCTTC. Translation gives CAITDRGRDNEQFF.

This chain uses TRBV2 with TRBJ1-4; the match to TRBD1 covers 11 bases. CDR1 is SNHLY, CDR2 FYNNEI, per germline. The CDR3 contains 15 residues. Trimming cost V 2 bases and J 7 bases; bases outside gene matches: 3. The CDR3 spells CASSETGQGAEKLFF. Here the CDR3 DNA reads TGTGCCAGCAGTGAAACAGGACAGGGGGCTGAAAAACTGTTTTTT.

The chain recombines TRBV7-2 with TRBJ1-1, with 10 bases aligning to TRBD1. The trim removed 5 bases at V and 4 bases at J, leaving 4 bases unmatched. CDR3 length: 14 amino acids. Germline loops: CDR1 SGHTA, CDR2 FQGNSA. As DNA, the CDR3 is TGTGCCAGCAGCCGGGACAGGGGTACCACTGAAGCTTTCTTT. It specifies CASSRDRGTTEAFF.

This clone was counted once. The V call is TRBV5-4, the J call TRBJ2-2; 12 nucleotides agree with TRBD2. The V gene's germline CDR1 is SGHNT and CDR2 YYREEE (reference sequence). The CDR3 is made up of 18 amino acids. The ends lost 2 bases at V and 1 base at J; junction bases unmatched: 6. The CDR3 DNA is TGTGCCAGCAGCTTAGGGACTAGCGGGTACCTGAACACCGGGGAGCTGTTTTTT. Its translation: CASSLGTSGYLNTGELFF.

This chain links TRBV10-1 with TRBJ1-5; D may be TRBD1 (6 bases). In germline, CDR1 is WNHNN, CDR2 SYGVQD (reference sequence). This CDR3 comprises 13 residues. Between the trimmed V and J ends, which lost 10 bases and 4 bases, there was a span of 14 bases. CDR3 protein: CAIMTGPNQPQHF. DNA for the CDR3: TGCGCCATCATGACAGGCCCAAATCAGCCCCAGCATTTT.

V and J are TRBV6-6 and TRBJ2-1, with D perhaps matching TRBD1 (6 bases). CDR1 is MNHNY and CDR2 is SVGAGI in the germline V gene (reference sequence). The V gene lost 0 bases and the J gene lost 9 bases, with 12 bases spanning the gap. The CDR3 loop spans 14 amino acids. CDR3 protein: CASSYSSRDTEQFF. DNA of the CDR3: TGTGCCAGCAGTTACTCGAGTAGGGACACTGAGCAGTTCTTC.

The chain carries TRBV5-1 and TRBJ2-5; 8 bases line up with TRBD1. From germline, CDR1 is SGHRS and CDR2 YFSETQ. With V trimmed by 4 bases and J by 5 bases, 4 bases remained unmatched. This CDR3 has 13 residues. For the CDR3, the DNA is TGCGCCAGCAGCGTGGACAGGGTGGAGACCCAGTACTTC. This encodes CASSVDRVETQYF.